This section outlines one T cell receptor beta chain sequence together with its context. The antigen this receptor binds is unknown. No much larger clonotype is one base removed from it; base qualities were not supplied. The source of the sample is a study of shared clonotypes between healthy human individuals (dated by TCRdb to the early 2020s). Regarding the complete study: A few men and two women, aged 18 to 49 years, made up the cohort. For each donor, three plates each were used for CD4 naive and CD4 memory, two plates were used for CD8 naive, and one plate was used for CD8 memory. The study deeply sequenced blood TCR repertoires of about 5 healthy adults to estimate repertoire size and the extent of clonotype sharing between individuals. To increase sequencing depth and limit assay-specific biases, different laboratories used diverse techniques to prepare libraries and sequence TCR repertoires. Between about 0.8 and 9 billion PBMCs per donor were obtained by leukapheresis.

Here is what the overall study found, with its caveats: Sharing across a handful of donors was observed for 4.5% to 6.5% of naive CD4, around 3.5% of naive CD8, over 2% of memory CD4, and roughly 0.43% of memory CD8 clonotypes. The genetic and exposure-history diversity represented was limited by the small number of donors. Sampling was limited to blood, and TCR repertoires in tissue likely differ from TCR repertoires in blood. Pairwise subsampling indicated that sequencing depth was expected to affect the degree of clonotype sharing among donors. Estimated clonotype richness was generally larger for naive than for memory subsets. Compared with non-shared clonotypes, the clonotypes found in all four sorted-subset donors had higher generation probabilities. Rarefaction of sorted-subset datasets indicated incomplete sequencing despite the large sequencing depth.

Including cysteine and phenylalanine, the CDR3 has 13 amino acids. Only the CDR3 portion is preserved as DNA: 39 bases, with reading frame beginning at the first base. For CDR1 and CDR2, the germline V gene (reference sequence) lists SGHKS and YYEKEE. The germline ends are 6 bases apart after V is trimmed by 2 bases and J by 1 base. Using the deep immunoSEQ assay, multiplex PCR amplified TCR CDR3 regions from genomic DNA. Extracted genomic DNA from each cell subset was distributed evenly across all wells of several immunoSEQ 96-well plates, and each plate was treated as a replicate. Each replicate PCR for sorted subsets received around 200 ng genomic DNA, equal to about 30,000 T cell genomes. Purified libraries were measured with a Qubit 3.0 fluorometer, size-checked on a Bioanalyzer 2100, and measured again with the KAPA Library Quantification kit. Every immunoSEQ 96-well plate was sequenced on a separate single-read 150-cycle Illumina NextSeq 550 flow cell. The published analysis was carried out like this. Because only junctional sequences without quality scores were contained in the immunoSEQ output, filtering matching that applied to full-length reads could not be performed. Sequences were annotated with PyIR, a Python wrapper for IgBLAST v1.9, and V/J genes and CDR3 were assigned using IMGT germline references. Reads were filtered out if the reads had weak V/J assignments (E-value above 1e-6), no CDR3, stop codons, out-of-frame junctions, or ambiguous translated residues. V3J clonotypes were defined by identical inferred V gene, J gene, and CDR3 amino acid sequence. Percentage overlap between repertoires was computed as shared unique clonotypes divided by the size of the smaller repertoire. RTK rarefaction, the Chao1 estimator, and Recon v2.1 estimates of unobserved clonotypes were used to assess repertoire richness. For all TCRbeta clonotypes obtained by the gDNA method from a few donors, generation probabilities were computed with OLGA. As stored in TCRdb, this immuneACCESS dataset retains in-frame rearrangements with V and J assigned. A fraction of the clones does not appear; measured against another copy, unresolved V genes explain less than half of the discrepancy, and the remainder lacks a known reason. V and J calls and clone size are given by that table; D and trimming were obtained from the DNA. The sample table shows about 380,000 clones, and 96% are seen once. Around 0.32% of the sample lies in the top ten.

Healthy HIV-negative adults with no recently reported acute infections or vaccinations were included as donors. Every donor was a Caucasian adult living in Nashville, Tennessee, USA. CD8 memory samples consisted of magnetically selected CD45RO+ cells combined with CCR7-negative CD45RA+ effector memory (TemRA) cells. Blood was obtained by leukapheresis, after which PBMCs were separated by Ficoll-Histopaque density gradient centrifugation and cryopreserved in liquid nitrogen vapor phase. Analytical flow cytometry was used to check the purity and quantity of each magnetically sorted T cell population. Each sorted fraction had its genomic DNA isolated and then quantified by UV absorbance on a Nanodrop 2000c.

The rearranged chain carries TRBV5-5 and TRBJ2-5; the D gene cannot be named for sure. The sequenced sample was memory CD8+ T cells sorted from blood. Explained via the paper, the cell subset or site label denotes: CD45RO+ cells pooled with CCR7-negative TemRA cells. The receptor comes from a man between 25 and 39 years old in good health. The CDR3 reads CASSFSRQETQYF. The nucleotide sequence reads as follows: TGTGCCAGCAGCTTTTCTCGCCAAGAGACCCAGTACTTC.